Below are 27 T cell receptor beta chains sequenced from a single sample in a study of Tregs in tolerant kidney transplant recipients (dated by TCRdb to between 2019 and 2020). In the paper's terms, the time point label means: blood sample drawn before combined kidney and bone marrow transplant. Libraries came from the immunoSEQ multiplex PCR assay. The table was pulled from immuneACCESS by TCRdb, which kept in-frame rearrangements only. Such tables lose some clones; where checked, under half of the loss comes from unresolved V genes, and the rest has no known cause. This sample comprises 90,000 to 120,000 clones, around 91% of them detected only once. The ten largest clonotypes hold approximately 0.3% of the sample. Specimen: CD4+ T cells from blood, collected before the transplant. These TCRs come from a human donor who received a combined kidney and bone marrow transplant.

The chain has TRBV7-2 and TRBJ1-1; D ambiguous. Trimming took off 1 base at V and 3 bases at J, with 12 bases between the two ends. The germline V gene encodes CDR1 SGHTA and CDR2 FQGNSA. This CDR3 region has 15 residues. The CDR3, as DNA: TGTGCCAGCAGCTTAGTGGGCCGAAAGGACACTGAAGCTTTCTTT. Translated: CASSLVGRKDTEAFF.

The chain employs TRBV10-3 and TRBJ2-5; 7 positions match TRBD2. Trimming cost V 3 bases and J 5 bases; bases outside gene matches: 12. Germline loops: CDR1 ENHRY, CDR2 SYGVKD. The length of the CDR3 is 16 residues. CDR3 nucleotides: TGTGCCATCAGTGACACCCAGGCGGGGCGGGGGGAGACCCAGTACTTC. The encoded protein is CAISDTQAGRGETQYF.

Concerning this clone itself: Additional DNA sequences in this sample encode the identical CDR3. This chain joins TRBV7-2 and TRBJ2-1; D possibly corresponds to TRBD2 (6 bases). The CDR3 loop spans 12 amino acids. Trimming cost V 3 bases and J 10 bases, with 10 bases left between them. From germline, CDR1 is SGHTA and CDR2 FQGNSA. The CDR3 is CASSLGGDEQFF. The CDR3 coding sequence is TGTGCCAGCAGCTTGGGGGGTGACGAGCAGTTCTTC. The whole variable domain, remainder taken from reference TRBV7-2 and TRBJ2-1, is GAGVSQSPSNKVTEKGKDVELRCDPISGHTALYWYRQSLGQGLEFLIYFQGNSAPDKSGLPSDRFSAERTGGSVSTLTIQRTQQEDSAVYLCASSLGGDEQFFGPGTRLTVL.

This clone was seen just once. This chain uses TRBV11-2 with TRBJ2-1; 8 bases line up with TRBD2. V trimming: 3 bases; J trimming: 0 bases; junction bases outside the gene matches: 10. Per germline, CDR1 SGHAT and CDR2 FQNNGV. The CDR3 consists of 18 residues. CDR3 DNA: TGTGCCAGCAGCTTGTTCTCGGGGGGGCCTTCCTCCTACAATGAGCAGTTCTTC. This sequence encodes CASSLFSGGPSSYNEQFF.

The CDR3 sequence is CATSSGTGPSSYNEQFF. The CDR3 DNA sequence: TGTGCCACCAGCAGTGGGACAGGGCCGAGCTCCTACAATGAGCAGTTCTTC. The chain recombines TRBV15 with TRBJ2-1, with 9 bases identical to TRBD1. This CDR3 spans 17 amino acids. Trimming removed 3 bases from V and 0 bases from J; junction bases left unmatched: 6. Germline assignment: CDR1 LNHNV and CDR2 YYDKDF (reference sequence).

The chain couples TRBV5-1 to TRBJ2-1; 11 nucleotides line up with TRBD2. This CDR3 contains 17 residues. CDR1 is SGHRS, CDR2 YFSETQ, per germline. J was trimmed by 2 bases and V by 2 bases; bases with no gene match: 6. CDR3 amino acids: CASSLVIAGGTYNEQFF. In DNA, the CDR3 is TGCGCCAGCAGCTTAGTTATAGCGGGAGGGACCTACAATGAGCAGTTCTTC.

The genes are TRBV18 and TRBJ1-2, with TRBD1 matching over 7 bases. V was clipped by 6 bases and J by 6 bases; unmatched bases: 13. The V gene's germline CDR1 is KGHSH and CDR2 LQKENI. The CDR3 loop spans 15 amino acids. In DNA, the CDR3 is TGTGCCAGCTCCCATACCCGGGACAGTAAGGATGGCTACACCTTC. The encoded protein is CASSHTRDSKDGYTF.

The CDR3 coding sequence is TGTGCCAGCAGCCTCGCTGCAGGGCGGCGTGAAAAACTGTTTTTT. This translates into CASSLAAGRREKLFF. J is TRBJ1-4 and V is TRBV7-6; D is possibly TRBD1 (5 bases). This CDR3 region has 15 residues. Trimming left V 5 bases short and J 7 bases short, with 17 bases between. The germline V gene has CDR1 SGHVS and CDR2 FNYEAQ. Full variable domain (remainder filled in from reference TRBV7-6 and TRBJ1-4): GAGVSQSPRYKVTKRGQDVALRCDPISGHVSLYWYRQALGQGPEFLTYFNYEAQQDKSGLPNDRFSAERPEGSISTLTIQRTEQRDSAMYRCASSLAAGRREKLFFGSGTQLSVL.

This clone was seen just once. The V and J genes are TRBV28 and TRBJ2-1, with D perhaps matching TRBD2 (5 bases). This CDR3 is built from 13 residues. The V and J ends lost 7 bases and 9 bases respectively, with 16 bases between them. From germline, CDR1 is MDHEN and CDR2 SYDVKM. The CDR3 DNA is TGTGCCAGCACCATCACGTCCCGGGGTGAGCAGTTCTTC. As protein: CASTITSRGEQFF.

This chain links TRBV5-5 with TRBJ1-1; D uncertain. CDR1 and CDR2 (germline): SGHKS, YYEKEE (reference sequence). The V end lost 4 bases, the J end lost 8 bases, and 9 bases lay between the germline ends. This CDR3 has 11 residues. The CDR3 nucleotides read TGTGCCAGCAGCGTTGGAGGGGAAGCTTTCTTT. Residues: CASSVGGEAFF.

This clone was recorded a few times. V usage is TRBV7-2 and J usage is TRBJ1-2; D unclear. Germline loops: CDR1 SGHTA, CDR2 FQGNSA. The CDR3 length is 11 residues. V was pared by 4 bases and J by 4 bases, with 4 bases between. CDR3 sequence reads: CASSSSYGYTF. CDR3 in DNA: TGTGCCAGCAGCTCTAGCTATGGCTACACCTTC.

The gene calls are TRBV5-6 and TRBJ2-7, with 8 bases aligning to TRBD1. Trimming took 4 bases from V and 1 from J; bases not matched to a gene: 4. The germline gives CDR1 SGHDT, CDR2 YYEEEE. The CDR3 is 14 amino acids. CDR3: CASSHRTGSYEQYF. CDR3 coding DNA: TGTGCCAGCAGCCATCGGACAGGGTCCTACGAGCAGTACTTC.

The chain joins TRBV11-2 to TRBJ1-2; D ambiguous. Germline V gene lookup returns CDR1 SGHAT and CDR2 FQNNGV. Trimming left V 5 bases short and J 7 bases short, with 14 bases between. CDR3 size: 13 residues. In DNA, the CDR3 is TGTGCCAGCAGCCCGAGGGCCCAAATTGGCTACACCTTC. The encoded protein is CASSPRAQIGYTF.

This clone was seen a few times. This chain links TRBV7-8 with TRBJ2-7; D gene uncertain. The germline V gene has CDR1 SGHVS and CDR2 FQNEAQ. The length of the CDR3 is 11 residues. The V and J ends lost 5 bases and 3 bases respectively, with 5 bases between them. The CDR3 reads CASSTYYEQYF. In DNA form, the CDR3 reads TGTGCCAGCAGCACCTACTACGAGCAGTACTTC.

The chain links TRBV18 to TRBJ2-7, with D unresolved. The CDR3 extends over 11 amino acids. V lost 5 bases to trimming and J lost 3 bases, with 5 bases between them. Germline V lookup: CDR1 KGHSH, CDR2 LQKENI. The CDR3 protein is CASSEDYEQYF. In nucleotides, the CDR3 is TGTGCCAGCTCAGAGGACTACGAGCAGTACTTC.

About this clone itself: One junction end disagrees with the germline gene, perhaps due to a read error. Other DNA sequences in the same sample also yield this CDR3. This chain links TRBV28 with TRBJ2-7; 15 bases are a match to TRBD2. The CDR3 contains 16 residues. Germline V CDR1 and CDR2: MDHEN, SYDVKM. The CDR3 protein is CASSLGGTSGRYEQYF. The DNA of the CDR3 is TGTGCCAGCAGTTTAGGGGGGACTAGCGGGAGGTACGAACAGTACTTC.

This clone was seen only once. The chain combines TRBV9 with TRBJ1-3, with D possibly matching TRBD1 (6 bases). The germline CDR1 and CDR2 sequences are SGDLS and YYNGEE. The CDR3 runs 15 residues. Trimming took off 2 bases at V and 4 bases at J, with 13 bases between the two ends. The CDR3, as DNA: TGTGCCAGCAGCGTTCAACAGGGTGGCGGAAACACCATATATTTT. Translation gives CASSVQQGGGNTIYF.

The rearrangement links TRBV19 to TRBJ1-2; D not certain. V lost 6 bases, J lost 8 bases, and 10 bases lay in between. The CDR3 runs 11 residues. Germline values: CDR1 LNHDA, CDR2 SQIVND (reference sequence). CDR3 amino acids: CASRSGSGYTF. CDR3 DNA sequence: TGTGCCAGTAGATCCGGGAGCGGCTACACCTTC. The full variable domain, its missing parts supplied by reference TRBV19 and TRBJ1-2, is DGGITQSPKYLFRKEGQNVTLSCEQNLNHDAMYWYRQDPGQGLRLIYYSQIVNDFQKGDIAEGYSVSREKKESFPLTVTSAQKNPTAFYLCASRSGSGYTFGSGTRLTVV.

V and J are TRBV6-6 and TRBJ2-3; TRBD1 matches 10 bases. The trim removed 5 bases at V and 1 base at J, leaving 3 bases unmatched. The germline CDR1 and CDR2 sequences are MNHNY and SVGAGI (reference sequence). The CDR3 is made up of 15 amino acids. CDR3 sequence: CASSQTGGGTDTQYF. The DNA of the CDR3 is TGTGCCAGCAGTCAGACAGGGGGCGGCACAGATACGCAGTATTTT.

The chain joins TRBV6-6 to TRBJ2-1; 10 bases fit TRBD1. The CDR3 length is 14 residues. With 5 bases clipped from V and 5 bases from J, the junction kept 3 bases outside the gene matches. The germline gives CDR1 MNHNY, CDR2 SVGAGI (reference sequence). The CDR3 nucleotides read TGTGCCAGCAGTCGACAGGGGGCCGACAATGAGCAGTTCTTC. As protein: CASSRQGADNEQFF.

The V call is TRBV19, the J call TRBJ1-1; D is unclear. Germline values: CDR1 LNHDA, CDR2 SQIVND (reference sequence). V lost 5 bases and J 1 base, leaving 14 bases between the germline ends. This CDR3 is built from 15 residues. CDR3 in amino acids: CASSPWRRGNTEAFF. CDR3 bases: TGTGCCAGTAGTCCGTGGAGGCGGGGGAACACTGAAGCTTTCTTT.

This chain's CDR3 is CASSLRGTGGAYEQYF. For the CDR3, the DNA is TGTGCCAGCAGCTTGCGGGGGACAGGGGGCGCCTACGAGCAGTACTTC. V gene TRBV5-8 combines with J gene TRBJ2-7, with TRBD1 matching 12 bases. Germline values: CDR1 SGHTS, CDR2 YDEGEE. The CDR3 has 16 residues. V lost 1 base to trimming and J lost 2 bases; unmatched junction nucleotides: 4.

The J gene is TRBJ1-1, the V gene TRBV7-9; no clear D gene. This CDR3 contains 13 residues. V lost 5 bases and J 5 bases, leaving 12 bases between the germline ends. Germline V gives CDR1 SEHNR, CDR2 FQNEAQ (reference sequence). In nucleotides, the CDR3 is TGTGCCAGCAGCCCGACCCTCGGGACTGAAGCTTTCTTT. Its protein is CASSPTLGTEAFF.

This clone is a singleton in its sample. The rearrangement uses TRBV11-2 and TRBJ1-6, with D hard to call. Germline loops: CDR1 SGHAT, CDR2 FQNNGV. V was cut by 2 bases and J by 7 bases, with 6 bases left in between. The CDR3 spans 13 residues. The CDR3 here is CASSLQKNSPLHF. DNA for the CDR3: TGTGCCAGCAGCTTACAGAAGAATTCACCCCTCCACTTT.

V usage is TRBV30 and J usage is TRBJ1-1; D is possibly TRBD1 (5 bases). From germline, CDR1 is GTSNPN and CDR2 SVGIG (reference sequence). The CDR3 runs 13 residues. V lost 7 bases, J lost 1 base, and 13 bases lay in between. CDR3 DNA: TGTGCCTCCCACCGCGGGGGGAACACTGAAGCTTTCTTT. This translates into CASHRGGNTEAFF.

This rearrangement joins TRBV29-1 to TRBJ2-3; 8 bases map to TRBD2. Germline loops: CDR1 SQVTM, CDR2 ANQGSEA. The CDR3 consists of 13 residues. V lost 4 bases to trimming and J lost 6 bases; unmatched junction nucleotides: 6. The CDR3 nucleotides are TGCAGCGTTGGGGGGACTAGTCGGGATACGCAGTATTTT. Translation: CSVGGTSRDTQYF.

The chain couples TRBV30 to TRBJ2-1; TRBD2 matches 11 bases. In germline, CDR1 is GTSNPN, CDR2 SVGIG (reference sequence). The CDR3 loop spans 14 amino acids. V dropped 7 bases and J dropped 7; count of bases not matched to a gene: 9. In DNA form, the CDR3 reads TGTGCCTCCGATAGCGGGAGGGCTAGGAATGAGCAGTTCTTC. Amino acids: CASDSGRARNEQFF.